This T cell receptor beta chain came from a study of T cell changes during pregnancy in multiple sclerosis. Trimming left V 6 bases short and J 2 bases short, with 13 bases between. CDR1 is SNHLY and CDR2 is FYNNEI in the germline V gene. The CDR3 extends over 14 amino acids. In this sample, this clone turned up many times. The table came from immunoSEQ multiplex PCR; TCRdb's copy has only in-frame clones and leaves some out. Of some 76,000 clones listed, nearly 95% are singletons. The chain recombines TRBV2 with TRBJ1-2; D is ambiguous. The sequencing here drew on CD4+ T cells from peripheral blood mononuclear cells, taken after pregnancy. The clonotype was recovered from a female donor with multiple sclerosis, enrolled in a pregnancy study. The CDR3 DNA sequence: TGTGCCAGCAGATCGGGGAGTCGAAACTATGGCTACACCTTC. It yields the protein CASRSGSRNYGYTF. The variable domain in full, with the rest retrieved from reference TRBV2 and TRBJ1-2, is EPEVTQTPSHQVTQMGQEVILRCVPISNHLYFYWYRQILGQKVEFLVSFYNNEISEKSEIFDDQFSVERPDGSNFTLKIRSTKLEDSAMYFCASRSGSRNYGYTFGSGTRLTVV.